These T cell receptor beta chains were read from a single sample in a study of blood T cell repertoires in COVID-19. Measured with immunoSEQ multiplex PCR; TCRdb has only the in-frame clones, and not every one. This sample carries under 350,000 clones, roughly nine tenths of them seen once, and the ten largest clones take about 1.7%. The specimen sequenced was PBMCs or T cells enriched from blood (not recorded which). Receptors originate from a woman between 40 and 50 years old who had recovered from COVID-19. Each CDR3 is given with its conserved first and last residue. The order of the fields is V gene, clone size, D gene, J gene, CDR3 length, CDR3 protein, CDR3 DNA. The D gene is left open where the match is weak. Expanded clones are given a class, and other clones once, few, many or no size at all.

TRBV19	NA	TRBD2	TRBJ2-7	15	CATRGGLASSYEQYF	TGTGCCACGCGCGGAGGACTAGCAAGCTCCTACGAGCAGTACTTC
TRBV27	NA	TRBD1	TRBJ1-2	14	CASMILPGGHGYTF	TGTGCCAGCATGATCCTTCCAGGGGGCCATGGCTACACCTTC
TRBV6-6	few	NA	TRBJ1-1	17	CASSPGTTRVLGTEAFF	TGTGCCAGCAGTCCCGGGACAACAAGAGTTTTGGGCACTGAAGCTTTCTTT
TRBV21-1	NA	NA	TRBJ1-5	16	CASSKGQIYSNQPQHF	TGTGCCAGCAGCAAGGGACAAATTTATAGCAATCAGCCCCAGCATTTT
TRBV18	NA	TRBD2	TRBJ2-7	16	CASSSGGAQKTHEQYF	TGTGCCAGCTCGTCGGGGGGGGCCCAAAAGACCCACGAGCAGTACTTC
TRBV24-1	NA	NA	TRBJ2-6	17	CATSDSNPGSGANVLTF	TGTGCCACCAGTGATTCCAACCCCGGTTCTGGGGCCAACGTCCTGACTTTC
TRBV14	NA	NA	TRBJ2-7	15	CASSQGAALLYEQYF	TGTGCCAGCAGCCAAGGTGCAGCGCTTCTCTACGAGCAGTACTTC
TRBV3-1/TRBV3-2	NA	NA	TRBJ1-1	16	CASSQDQSDRRSEAFF	TGTGCCAGCAGCCAAGATCAAAGCGACAGAAGGTCCGAAGCTTTCTTT
TRBV5-4	once	NA	TRBJ2-5	13	CASSFRGYGTQYF	TGTGCCAGCAGCTTTCGGGGATACGGGACCCAGTACTTC
TRBV5-5	NA	TRBD1	TRBJ1-2	16	CASSLRSGQGTAGYTF	TGTGCCAGCAGCTTGAGATCAGGACAGGGGACGGCTGGCTACACCTTC
TRBV6-5	NA	NA	TRBJ1-6	14	CASSYMQGSSPLHF	TGTGCCAGCAGTTACATGCAGGGTTCTTCACCCCTCCACTTT
TRBV4-2	NA	TRBD2	TRBJ2-1	17	CASSQDGPGGAYNEQFF	TGTGCCAGCAGCCAAGATGGTCCGGGGGGGGCCTACAATGAGCAGTTCTTC
TRBV19	NA	TRBD1	TRBJ1-3	15	CASRRQGGSGNTIYF	TGTGCCAGTAGACGACAGGGGGGGTCTGGAAACACCATATATTTT
TRBV11-1	once	NA	TRBJ1-2	12	CASSFQGDGYTF	TGTGCCAGCAGCTTTCAGGGCGATGGCTACACCTTC
TRBV6-2/TRBV6-3	NA	TRBD1	TRBJ1-2	16	CASSYARQGSGYGYTF	TGTGCCAGCAGTTACGCCCGACAGGGTAGTGGCTATGGCTACACCTTC
TRBV7-9	NA	NA	TRBJ1-2	14	CASSFLQGLNGYTF	TGTGCCAGCAGCTTTCTCCAGGGACTTAATGGCTACACCTTC
TRBV5-1	NA	NA	TRBJ2-6	15	CASSSQVSGANVLTF	TGCGCCAGCAGCTCCCAGGTGTCTGGGGCCAACGTCCTGACTTTC
TRBV30	NA	TRBD1	TRBJ1-6	14	CASDRGRGNSPLHF	TGTGCCTCGGACAGGGGAAGAGGGAATTCACCCCTCCACTTT
TRBV6-6	NA	NA	TRBJ1-5	15	CASSYSFTGDQPQHF	TGTGCCAGCAGTTACTCTTTTACAGGAGATCAGCCCCAGCATTTT
TRBV5-1	once	NA	TRBJ2-3	17	CASSLVVGGLSTDTQYF	TGCGCCAGCAGCTTGGTGGTGGGAGGCCTAAGCACAGATACGCAGTATTTT
TRBV18	few	NA	TRBJ2-7	14	CASSGTSGHGEQYF	TGTGCCAGCTCCGGCACGTCGGGACATGGCGAGCAGTACTTC
TRBV18	many	NA	TRBJ2-5	14	CASSPELRRETQYF	TGTGCCAGCTCACCCGAGCTGCGGAGAGAGACCCAGTACTTC
TRBV18	NA	NA	TRBJ1-3	16	CASSGTTVSAGNTIYF	TGTGCCAGCTCAGGAACGACAGTTTCGGCTGGAAACACCATATATTTT
TRBV7-2	NA	NA	TRBJ1-2	14	CASSLVGTSYGYTF	TGTGCCAGCAGCTTAGTGGGGACTTCCTATGGCTACACCTTC
TRBV6-2/TRBV6-3	NA	NA	TRBJ2-7	15	CASSPPGGVSYEQYF	TGTGCCAGCAGCCCGCCGGGGGGCGTGTCCTACGAGCAGTACTTC
TRBV15	NA	NA	TRBJ1-3	15	CATSSWGVPGNTIYF	TGTGCCACCAGCAGCTGGGGGGTCCCTGGAAACACCATATATTTT